This passage covers 8 T cell receptor beta chains from one sample sequenced in a study of cytomegalovirus exposure and HLA in healthy donors. With 60 Vbeta and 13 Jbeta primers, the PCR was carried out. Generated by immunoSEQ multiplex PCR, the TCRdb table keeps only in-frame clones and is missing some. The table records approximately 100,000 clones, more than 75% of them present only once. The sample was PBMCs. The source of these receptors is a man younger than 45 in good health and CMV-seropositive.

The J gene is TRBJ2-1, the V gene TRBV7-9, with D tentatively TRBD1 (6 bases). The CDR3 has 14 residues. The V and J ends lost 4 bases and 2 bases respectively, with 9 bases between them. Germline CDR1 is SEHNR and CDR2 is FQNEAQ (reference sequence). CDR3 sequence reads: CASSWGTPYNEQFF. For the CDR3, the DNA is TGTGCCAGCAGCTGGGGGACACCCTACAATGAGCAGTTCTTC.

The chain has TRBV5-1 and TRBJ1-1, with D tentatively TRBD1 (6 bases). Trimming left V 0 bases short and J 3 bases short, with 12 bases between. Germline CDR1 is SGHRS and CDR2 is YFSETQ. This CDR3 region has 15 residues. As DNA, the CDR3 is TGCGCCAGCAGCTTGGGGGACACAGCGGACACTGAAGCTTTCTTT. Translation: CASSLGDTADTEAFF.

The table lists this clone with a count of one. This chain connects TRBV6-5 to TRBJ2-2, with D unresolved. There are 11 residues in the CDR3. Germline values: CDR1 MNHEY, CDR2 SVGAGI. Between the trimmed V and J ends, which lost 4 bases and 7 bases, there was a span of 4 bases. In DNA form, the CDR3 reads TGTGCCAGCAGTTTCCACGGGGAGCTGTTTTTT. As protein: CASSFHGELFF.

The chain combines TRBV28 with TRBJ2-2; tentatively, D is TRBD1 (7 bases). The V gene's germline CDR1 is MDHEN and CDR2 SYDVKM. The CDR3 is 18 residues long. Between the trimmed V and J ends, which lost 1 base and 3 bases, there was a span of 18 bases. The CDR3 region is CASSLYRGSREYTGELFF. The DNA for the CDR3 is TGTGCCAGCAGTTTATACAGGGGAAGCCGGGAGTACACCGGGGAGCTGTTTTTT.

The chain couples TRBV7-9 to TRBJ2-2; TRBD2 might be the D (6 bases). The CDR3 length is 15 residues. Looked up from germline, CDR1 is SEHNR and CDR2 is FQNEAQ (reference sequence). Trimming removed 5 bases from V and 4 bases from J, with 14 bases in between. CDR3 in amino acids: CASSRLGGSTGELFF. The CDR3 DNA is TGTGCCAGCAGCCGACTAGGAGGAAGCACCGGGGAGCTGTTTTTT.

CDR3 sequence (DNA): TGTGCCAGCTCAATGGACAGGGAAGTTGCTGAAGCTTTCTTT. Its translation: CASSMDREVAEAFF. This chain uses TRBV18 with TRBJ1-1; 8 bases agree with TRBD1. V trimming: 5 bases; J trimming: 6 bases; junction bases outside the gene matches: 8. The CDR3 runs to 14 residues. Per germline, CDR1 KGHSH and CDR2 LQKENI.

The chain employs TRBV6-1 and TRBJ1-5; the D gene is possibly TRBD1 (6 bases). Germline assignment: CDR1 MNHNS and CDR2 SASEGT. The ends were cut back, 1 base at V and 6 bases at J, with 13 bases in the middle. CDR3 length: 15 residues. The CDR3 is CASSEGWGGGQPQHF. The CDR3 DNA sequence: TGTGCCAGCAGTGAAGGGTGGGGGGGCGGTCAGCCCCAGCATTTT.

The chain is built from TRBV6-5 and TRBJ2-3; 7 bases are a match to TRBD1. J was trimmed by 4 bases and V by 6 bases; bases with no gene match: 10. The CDR3 spans 15 residues. The germline V gene has CDR1 MNHEY and CDR2 SVGAGI. CDR3 nucleotides: TGTGCCAGCAGAAGCCTTAACAGGGGCGCAGATACGCAGTATTTT. This encodes CASRSLNRGADTQYF.